These T cell receptor beta chains were read from a single sample in a study of T cells in Graves' hyperthyroidism and ophthalmopathy. TCRdb passed the multiplex PCR reads through MiXCR, listing each CDR3 protein once. Here the sample spans under 700,000 distinct CDR3 sequences, roughly a sixth being singletons. The source material was blood. The receptors derive from a woman younger than 35 with Graves' hyperthyroidism. CDR3s include the opening cysteine and the closing phenylalanine or tryptophan. D genes are given only for firm matches. The size field is filled for only some rows; it gives once, few, many or a size class.

clone size	V gene	D gene	J gene	CDR3 protein	CDR3 DNA
few	TRBV12-5	NA	TRBJ2-1	CASGLVLGGVGDNEQFF	TGTGCTAGTGGTTTGGTACTGGGCGGGGTAGGCGACAATGAGCAGTTCTTC
many	TRBV19	TRBD2	TRBJ2-7	CASSGGLAGDDDRPYF	TGTGCCAGTAGTGGGGGACTAGCGGGAGACGACGACCGACCGTACTTC
many	TRBV7-2	TRBD2	TRBJ2-3	CASSSGLAGARAQYF	TGTGCCAGCAGTAGCGGGCTAGCGGGAGCTCGGGCGCAGTATTTT
many	TRBV6-1	NA	TRBJ1-6	CASTQGLVSWSPLHF	TGTGCCAGCACCCAGGGACTCGTCTCGTGGTCACCCCTCCACTTT
few	TRBV4-1	TRBD1	TRBJ1-6	CASSRTGFAAPLHF	TGCGCCAGCAGCCGGACAGGGTTTGCGGCACCCCTCCACTTT
NA	TRBV6-5	NA	TRBJ1-3	CASRAASGNTIYF	TGTGCCAGCAGGGCTGCCTCTGGAAACACCATATATTTT
NA	TRBV27	NA	TRBJ1-1	CASSSIRTETNTEAFF	TGTGCCAGCAGTTCGATCCGGACAGAGACGAACACTGAAGCTTTCTTT
many	TRBV6-1	TRBD2	TRBJ2-2	CASTLKGSGGIGGELFF	TGTGCCAGCACCTTGAAGGGCAGCGGGGGGATCGGCGGGGAGCTGTTTTTT
many	TRBV27	TRBD2	TRBJ2-3	CASSLSGMPDTQYF	TGTGCCAGCAGTTTAAGCGGGATGCCAGATACGCAGTATTTT
NA	TRBV30	TRBD2	TRBJ2-1	CAWRGGTSGRNEQFF	TGTGCCTGGAGGGGGGGGACTAGCGGGAGGAATGAGCAGTTCTTC
few	TRBV29-1	TRBD2	TRBJ2-1	CSVSGGANNEQFF	TGCAGCGTTAGCGGGGGGGCCAACAATGAGCAGTTCTTC
many	TRBV10-1	TRBD2	TRBJ2-5	CASSSAGAGETQYF	TGCGCCAGCAGTTCAGCGGGAGCAGGGGAGACCCAGTACTTC
NA	TRBV20-1	NA	TRBJ1-5	CSVTTSRGYLGPLHF	TGCAGCGTGACTACGTCTCGGGGGTACCTAGGACCCCTGCATTTT
many	TRBV12-5	NA	TRBJ2-1	CASGLGPLAANEQFF	TGTGCTAGTGGTTTGGGCCCACTGGCGGCCAATGAGCAGTTCTTC
many	TRBV28	TRBD1	TRBJ2-7	CASSSEGQGKTYEQYF	TGTGCCAGCAGTTCCGAAGGACAGGGCAAGACCTACGAGCAGTACTTC
many	TRBV12-3/TRBV12-4	NA	TRBJ1-2	CASNSQGRGGYTF	TGTGCCAGCAATTCCCAGGGGAGGGGTGGCTACACCTTC
NA	TRBV7-9	TRBD2	TRBJ2-5	CASSPRRGSSQETQYF	TGTGCCAGCAGCCCGAGGCGGGGGAGTTCCCAAGAGACCCAGTACTTC
many	TRBV6-2/TRBV6-3	NA	TRBJ1-1	CASGPLGTTEAFF	TGTGCCAGCGGCCCCTTAGGGACCACTGAAGCTTTCTTT
NA	TRBV5-1	NA	TRBJ1-1	CASSLGGEETEAFF	TGCGCCAGCAGCTTGGGAGGGGAAGAAACTGAAGCTTTCTTT
NA	TRBV9	NA	TRBJ2-4	CASSALLGDIQYF	TGTGCCAGCAGCGCCCTTCTGGGGGACATTCAGTACTTC
few	TRBV6-1	TRBD2	TRBJ2-5	CASSERASGGAGETQYF	TGTGCCAGCAGTGAACGGGCTAGCGGGGGGGCGGGAGAGACCCAGTACTTC
once	TRBV12-5	NA	TRBJ2-3	CASGLVLGPYSTNTQYF	TGTGCTAGTGGTTTGGTCCTGGGACCCTACAGCACAAATACGCAGTATTTT
NA	TRBV7-8	NA	TRBJ2-5	CASSLAGEMDF	TGTGCCAGCAGCTTAGCAGGGGAGATGGACTTC
NA	TRBV6-1	NA	TRBJ2-6	CASSQGGGAGANVLTF	TGTGCCAGCAGCCAAGGCGGCGGCGCTGGGGCCAACGTCCTGACTTTC